These T cell receptor beta chains were read from a single sample in a study of T cell responses to AZD1222 COVID-19 vaccine. Method: immunoSEQ multiplex PCR; TCRdb's copy keeps in-frame clones and lacks some. The sample lists around 110,000 clones, 85% to 95% occurring once. The sample here was peripheral blood, taken on day 0 of AZD1222 vaccination. These receptors all come from an adult in good health. Each CDR3 is given with its conserved first and last residue. A D gene is named only where the DNA matches it firmly. Size tells how often a clone was seen (once, few, many) or the class of an expanded clone, and some rows leave it out.

V gene,D gene,J gene,clone size,CDR3 DNA,CDR3 protein
TRBV2,TRBD2,TRBJ2-1,NA,TGTGCCAGCAGCGCCGGGGGGGATGAGCAGTTCTTC,CASSAGGDEQFF
TRBV5-5,NA,TRBJ1-1,NA,TGTGCCAGCAGCTTTGACACCTCGGGGGCAGCTTTCTTT,CASSFDTSGAAFF
TRBV10-3,TRBD2,TRBJ2-2,NA,TGTGCCATCCCGGGACTAGCGGGAGACCACACCGGGGAGCTGTTTTTT,CAIPGLAGDHTGELFF
TRBV12-3/TRBV12-4,NA,TRBJ1-1,once,TGTGCCAGCAGTTTAATGGGGAACACTGAAGCTTTCTTT,CASSLMGNTEAFF
TRBV12-3/TRBV12-4,NA,TRBJ1-5,NA,TGTGCCAGCAGTTTCCGGGGTGGTCAGCCCCAGCATTTT,CASSFRGGQPQHF
TRBV28,NA,TRBJ1-2,NA,TGTGCCAGCAGTTTTAGACCCGTATATGGCTACACCTTC,CASSFRPVYGYTF
TRBV19,TRBD1,TRBJ2-2,NA,TGTGCCAGCGACAGGGCTGGAGCCGCCGGGGAGCTGTTTTTT,CASDRAGAAGELFF
TRBV7-5,NA,TRBJ2-5,NA,TGTGTCAGAAGCCCAATTACGGGACTAGCGGGAGGGCCTGGGGAGACCCAGTACTTC,CVRSPITGLAGGPGETQYF
TRBV7-3,NA,TRBJ2-1,NA,TGTGCCAGCAGCTCAAGGGGCAACAATGAGCAGTTCTTC,CASSSRGNNEQFF
TRBV28,NA,TRBJ2-2,NA,TGTGCCAGCAGTTTTCGGAGGTTCGCGAACACCGGGGAGCTGTTTTTT,CASSFRRFANTGELFF
TRBV7-3,NA,TRBJ1-1,NA,TGTGCCAGCAGCTTCGACGGGAACACTGAAGCTTTCTTT,CASSFDGNTEAFF
TRBV10-3,NA,TRBJ2-1,NA,TGTGCCATCAGCCAGGGGACGGTAGACTATGAGCAGTTCTTC,CAISQGTVDYEQFF
TRBV5-1,NA,TRBJ1-6,NA,TGCGCCAGCAGCCGCCGAAGTAATTCACCCCTCCACTTT,CASSRRSNSPLHF
TRBV11-2,NA,TRBJ2-3,NA,TGTGCCAGCAGTCGCGGGGATACGCAGTATTTT,CASSRGDTQYF
TRBV5-1,NA,TRBJ1-4,NA,TGCGCCAGCAGCTTGGGTGTCGGAGAGGTGAATGAAAAACTGTTTTTT,CASSLGVGEVNEKLFF
TRBV15,TRBD1,TRBJ1-4,NA,TGTGCCACCAGCAGAAGCGACAGGGGGCGGGAAAAACTGTTTTTT,CATSRSDRGREKLFF
TRBV19,NA,TRBJ2-6,once,TGTGCCAGTAGAAATCAGGGGGGCTCTGGGGCCAACGTCCTGACTTTC,CASRNQGGSGANVLTF
TRBV7-9,NA,TRBJ2-1,NA,TGTGCCAGCATCCGATCGGGGTCCGCCTACAATGAGCAGTTCTTC,CASIRSGSAYNEQFF
TRBV24-1,NA,TRBJ2-6,NA,TGTGCCACCAGTGACGACCCTACAGCTGGGGCCAACGTCCTGACTTTC,CATSDDPTAGANVLTF
TRBV10-3,NA,TRBJ2-2,NA,TGTGCCATCAGTGAACCGAACACCGGGGAGCTGTTTTTT,CAISEPNTGELFF
TRBV7-2,NA,TRBJ1-1,NA,TGTGCCAGCAGCCCGGGAAGGGGGGCCTTGAACACTGAAGCTTTCTTT,CASSPGRGALNTEAFF
TRBV29-1,NA,TRBJ1-1,NA,TGCAGCGTTGAGAGGGGAGGCACTGAAGCTTTCTTT,CSVERGGTEAFF
TRBV27,TRBD1,TRBJ1-1,NA,TGTGCCAGCAGTTTCCTCCGGGACAGGAACACTGAAGCTTTCTTT,CASSFLRDRNTEAFF
TRBV27,NA,TRBJ2-1,NA,TGTGCCAGCAGTCGACTAGGCTCAGATGAGCAGTTCTTC,CASSRLGSDEQFF
TRBV19,TRBD1,TRBJ1-5,NA,TGTGCCAGTAGAGGGACAGGGGGGCCAGGCAATCAGCCCCAGCATTTT,CASRGTGGPGNQPQHF
TRBV27,NA,TRBJ2-2,NA,TGTGCCAGCAGTTTCATCGCAGGGACCACCGGGGAGCTGTTTTTT,CASSFIAGTTGELFF
TRBV18,TRBD2,TRBJ2-7,NA,TGTGCCAGCTCATTGATTAGCGGGAGTAGCGCTTACGAGCAGTACTTC,CASSLISGSSAYEQYF
TRBV10-3,NA,TRBJ2-5,NA,TGTGCCATCTCCCTAGCCGGGCAAGAGACCCAGTACTTC,CAISLAGQETQYF
TRBV2,TRBD1,TRBJ1-3,NA,TGTGCCAGCAGTGGGGGACAGGGGGCTGGAAACACCATATATTTT,CASSGGQGAGNTIYF
TRBV28,NA,TRBJ2-3,NA,TGTGCCAGCAGCATAAACACAGATACGCAGTATTTT,CASSINTDTQYF
TRBV7-9,NA,TRBJ1-3,NA,TGTGCCAGCAGCCCCTCTGGAAACACCATATATTTT,CASSPSGNTIYF
TRBV15,TRBD2,TRBJ2-1,NA,TGTGCCACCAGCAGAGATCCCCTCGGCGCGGGAGTCCACAATGAGCAGTTCTTC,CATSRDPLGAGVHNEQFF
TRBV4-1,NA,TRBJ2-3,NA,TGCGCCAGCAGCCAAGATAGAAGGGATACGCAGTATTTT,CASSQDRRDTQYF
TRBV3-1/TRBV3-2,NA,TRBJ2-1,NA,TGTGCCAGCAGCTACGGGACGGCCGAGCAGTTCTTC,CASSYGTAEQFF
TRBV11-3,NA,TRBJ1-5,NA,TGTGCCAGCAGCTTATGGGGACTTAATCAGCCCCAGCATTTT,CASSLWGLNQPQHF
TRBV2,NA,TRBJ1-1,NA,TGTGCCAGCAGTGTAGGGCTGAACACTGAAGCTTTCTTT,CASSVGLNTEAFF
TRBV2,TRBD1,TRBJ2-2,NA,TGTGCCACCAGACTGGACAGGGGGGTGAACACCGGGGAGCTGTTTTTT,CATRLDRGVNTGELFF
TRBV19,NA,TRBJ2-1,NA,TGTGCCAGTAGTGAGTACAATGAGCAGTTCTTC,CASSEYNEQFF
TRBV6-1,NA,TRBJ1-6,NA,TGTGCCAGCAGTGACAGGAAATCCTATAATTCACCCCTCCACTTT,CASSDRKSYNSPLHF
TRBV28,NA,TRBJ2-3,NA,TGTGCCAGCAGTTTACACCGCACAGATACGCAGTATTTT,CASSLHRTDTQYF